These T cell receptor beta chains were read from a single sample in a study of identifying expanded T cells in peripheral blood. The table came from immunoSEQ multiplex PCR; TCRdb's copy has only in-frame clones and leaves some out. The table includes under 100,000 clones, 70% to 90% detected once. The sequenced sample was blood. The receptors come from a person aged 18 to 75 in good health. The CDR3 runs from the conserved cysteine through the conserved F or W. Each record gives: clone size, J gene, V gene, D gene, CDR3 protein, CDR3 DNA. The D gene is left open where the match is weak. Clone size is not always given. Where it is, it says once, few, many or a class for expanded clones.

clone size: .; J gene: TRBJ1-6; V gene: TRBV7-6; D gene: TRBD1; CDR3 protein: CASSSRPGTGSGNSPLHF; CDR3 DNA: TGTGCCAGCAGCTCCCGTCCCGGGACAGGGTCCGGTAATTCACCCCTCCACTTT
clone size: few; J gene: TRBJ1-6; V gene: TRBV18; D gene: TRBD1; CDR3 protein: CASSPGQGHNSPLHF; CDR3 DNA: TGTGCCAGCTCACCGGGACAGGGTCATAATTCACCCCTCCACTTT
clone size: .; J gene: TRBJ2-7; V gene: TRBV4-3; D gene: TRBD1; CDR3 protein: CASSQDRGLGDRVYEQYF; CDR3 DNA: TGCGCCAGCAGCCAAGATCGAGGACTTGGGGACAGGGTCTACGAGCAGTACTTC
clone size: .; J gene: TRBJ1-1; V gene: TRBV5-6; D gene: .; CDR3 protein: CASSSPPEAFF; CDR3 DNA: TGTGCCAGCAGCTCACCTCCTGAAGCTTTCTTT
clone size: .; J gene: TRBJ1-5; V gene: TRBV7-8; D gene: .; CDR3 protein: CASSLRVTDNQPQHF; CDR3 DNA: TGTGCCAGCAGCTTACGAGTTACGGATAATCAGCCCCAGCATTTT
clone size: .; J gene: TRBJ1-4; V gene: TRBV5-4; D gene: .; CDR3 protein: CASSLGGTGRNSEKLFF; CDR3 DNA: TGTGCCAGCAGCTTGGGAGGCACAGGGCGCAATAGTGAAAAACTGTTTTTT
clone size: .; J gene: TRBJ1-3; V gene: TRBV27; D gene: .; CDR3 protein: CASSPAGAGNTIYF; CDR3 DNA: TGTGCCAGCAGCCCGGCAGGGGCTGGAAACACCATATATTTT
clone size: .; J gene: TRBJ2-7; V gene: TRBV5-6; D gene: .; CDR3 protein: CASSLPVAFDEQYF; CDR3 DNA: TGTGCCAGCAGCTTGCCGGTCGCCTTCGACGAGCAGTACTTC
clone size: .; J gene: TRBJ2-7; V gene: TRBV30; D gene: TRBD1; CDR3 protein: CAGQDRGSYEQYF; CDR3 DNA: TGTGCCGGACAAGACAGGGGGAGCTACGAGCAGTACTTC
clone size: .; J gene: TRBJ2-3; V gene: TRBV11-2; D gene: .; CDR3 protein: CASLRQGEDTQYF; CDR3 DNA: TGTGCCAGCCTCCGCCAGGGAGAAGATACGCAGTATTTT
clone size: once; J gene: TRBJ1-2; V gene: TRBV2; D gene: .; CDR3 protein: CASSASQYGYTF; CDR3 DNA: TGTGCCAGCAGTGCGAGTCAGTATGGCTACACCTTC
clone size: .; J gene: TRBJ1-5; V gene: TRBV2; D gene: .; CDR3 protein: CASNVRGGEGNQPQHF; CDR3 DNA: TGTGCCAGCAACGTACGGGGAGGGGAGGGCAATCAGCCCCAGCATTTT
clone size: .; J gene: TRBJ1-6; V gene: TRBV6-6; D gene: .; CDR3 protein: CASSYRAGNSPLHF; CDR3 DNA: TGTGCCAGCAGTTACCGGGCAGGCAATTCACCCCTCCACTTT
clone size: .; J gene: TRBJ2-3; V gene: TRBV5-4; D gene: TRBD2; CDR3 protein: CASSLRTSGDGDTQYF; CDR3 DNA: TGTGCCAGCAGCTTACGGACTAGCGGGGACGGGGATACGCAGTATTTT